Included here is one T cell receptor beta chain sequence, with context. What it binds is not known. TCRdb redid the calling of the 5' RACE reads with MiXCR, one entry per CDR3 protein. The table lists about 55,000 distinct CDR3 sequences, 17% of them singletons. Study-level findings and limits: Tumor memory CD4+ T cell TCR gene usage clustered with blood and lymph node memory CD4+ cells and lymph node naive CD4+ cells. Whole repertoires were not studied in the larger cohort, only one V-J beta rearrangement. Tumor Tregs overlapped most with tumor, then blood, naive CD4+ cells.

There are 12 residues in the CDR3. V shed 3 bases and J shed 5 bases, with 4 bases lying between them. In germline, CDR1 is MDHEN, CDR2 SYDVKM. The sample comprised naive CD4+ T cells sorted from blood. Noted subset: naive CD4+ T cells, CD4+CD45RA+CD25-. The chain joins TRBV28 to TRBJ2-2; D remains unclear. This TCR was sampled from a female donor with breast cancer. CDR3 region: CASSFLTGELFF. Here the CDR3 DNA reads TGTGCCAGCAGTTTCCTGACCGGGGAGCTGTTTTTT. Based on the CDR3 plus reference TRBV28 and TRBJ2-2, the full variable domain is DVKVTQSSRYLVKRTGEKVFLECVQDMDHENMFWYRQDPGLGLRLIYFSYDVKMKEKGDIPEGYSVSREKKERFSLILESASTNQTSMYLCASSFLTGELFFGEGSRLTVL.